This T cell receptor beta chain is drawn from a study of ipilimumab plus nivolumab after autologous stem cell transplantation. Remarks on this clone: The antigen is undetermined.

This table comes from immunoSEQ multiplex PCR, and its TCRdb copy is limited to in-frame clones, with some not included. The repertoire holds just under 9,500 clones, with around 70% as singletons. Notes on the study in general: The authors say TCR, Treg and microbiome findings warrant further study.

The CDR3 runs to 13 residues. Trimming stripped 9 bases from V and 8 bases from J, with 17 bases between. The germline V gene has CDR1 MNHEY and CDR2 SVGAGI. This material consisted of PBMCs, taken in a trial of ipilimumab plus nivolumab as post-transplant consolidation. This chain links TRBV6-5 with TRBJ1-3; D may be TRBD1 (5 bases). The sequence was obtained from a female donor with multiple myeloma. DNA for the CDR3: TGTGCCAGTCGGGGGGTCTATGAGGACACCATATATTTT. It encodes CASRGVYEDTIYF.